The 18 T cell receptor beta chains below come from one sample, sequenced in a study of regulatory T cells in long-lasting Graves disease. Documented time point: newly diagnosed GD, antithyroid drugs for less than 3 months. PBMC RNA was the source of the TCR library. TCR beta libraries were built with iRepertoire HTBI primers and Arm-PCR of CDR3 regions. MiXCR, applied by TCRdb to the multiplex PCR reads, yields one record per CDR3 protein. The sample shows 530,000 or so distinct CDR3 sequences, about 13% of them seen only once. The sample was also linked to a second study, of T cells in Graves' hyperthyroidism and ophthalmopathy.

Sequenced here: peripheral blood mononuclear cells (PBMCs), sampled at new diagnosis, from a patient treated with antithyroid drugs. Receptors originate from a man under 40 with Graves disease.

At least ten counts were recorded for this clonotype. CDR3 coding DNA: TGCGCCAGCAAACGGGCTAGCCCCACAGATACGCAGTATTTT. It translates to CASKRASPTDTQYF. The chain couples TRBV5-1 to TRBJ2-3; possibly TRBD2 for D (5 bases). CDR1 and CDR2 from the germline V gene are SGHRS and YFSETQ. Trimming removed 6 bases at V and 2 bases at J, with 13 bases between. The CDR3 spans 14 residues.

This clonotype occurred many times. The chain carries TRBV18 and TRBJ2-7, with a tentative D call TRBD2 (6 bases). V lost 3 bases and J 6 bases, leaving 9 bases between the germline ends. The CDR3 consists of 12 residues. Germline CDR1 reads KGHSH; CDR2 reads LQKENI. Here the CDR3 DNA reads TGTGCCAGCTCACCTTACGGGGGCGAGCAGTACTTC. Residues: CASSPYGGEQYF.

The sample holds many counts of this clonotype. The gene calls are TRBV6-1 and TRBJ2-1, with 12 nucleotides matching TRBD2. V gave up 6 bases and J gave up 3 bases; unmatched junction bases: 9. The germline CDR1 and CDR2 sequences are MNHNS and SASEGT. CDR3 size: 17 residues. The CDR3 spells CASRPTSGRTNYNEQFF. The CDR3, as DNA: TGTGCCAGCAGGCCAACTAGCGGGAGGACTAACTACAATGAGCAGTTCTTC.

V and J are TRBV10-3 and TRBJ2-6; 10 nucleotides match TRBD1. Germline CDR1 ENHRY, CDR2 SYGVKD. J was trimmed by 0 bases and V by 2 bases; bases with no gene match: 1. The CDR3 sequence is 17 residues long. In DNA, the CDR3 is TGTGCCATCAGTGAGGGGGACAGGGGCTCTGGGGCCAACGTCCTGACTTTC. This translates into CAISEGDRGSGANVLTF.

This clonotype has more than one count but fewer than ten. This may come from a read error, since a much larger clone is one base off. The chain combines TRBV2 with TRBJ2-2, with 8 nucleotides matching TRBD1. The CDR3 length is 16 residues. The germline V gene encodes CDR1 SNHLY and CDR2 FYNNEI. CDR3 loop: CASSSGQGTNTGELVF. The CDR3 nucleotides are TGTGCCAGCAGCAGCGGACAGGGCACCAACACCGGGGAGCTGGTTTTT. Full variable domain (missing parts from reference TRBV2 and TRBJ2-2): EPEVTQTPSHQVTQMGQEVILRCVPISNHLYFYWYRQILGQKVEFLVSFYNNEISEKSEIFDDQFSVERPDGSNFTLKIRSTKLEDSAMYFCASSSGQGTNTGELVFGEGSRLTVL.

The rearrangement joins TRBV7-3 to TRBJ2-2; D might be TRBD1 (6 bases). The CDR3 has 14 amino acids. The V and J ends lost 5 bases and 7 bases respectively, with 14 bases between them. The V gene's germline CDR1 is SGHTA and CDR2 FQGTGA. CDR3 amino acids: CASSPIAGVGELFF. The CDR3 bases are TGTGCCAGCAGCCCAATAGCAGGGGTCGGGGAGCTGTTTTTT.

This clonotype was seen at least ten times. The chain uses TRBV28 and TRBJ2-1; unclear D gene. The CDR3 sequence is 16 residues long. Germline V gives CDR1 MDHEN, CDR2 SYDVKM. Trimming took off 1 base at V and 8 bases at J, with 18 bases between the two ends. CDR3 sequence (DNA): TGTGCCAGCAGTTTATTTAAGGCTACCCCCACCGATGAGCAGTTCTTC. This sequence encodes CASSLFKATPTDEQFF.

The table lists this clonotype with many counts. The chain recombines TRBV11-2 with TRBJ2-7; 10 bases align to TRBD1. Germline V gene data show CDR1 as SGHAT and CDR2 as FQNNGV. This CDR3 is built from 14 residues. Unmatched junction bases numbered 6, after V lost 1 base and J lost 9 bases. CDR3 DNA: TGTGCCAGCAGCTTAGTCCCCAGGACAGGGGGGCAGTACTTC. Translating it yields CASSLVPRTGGQYF.

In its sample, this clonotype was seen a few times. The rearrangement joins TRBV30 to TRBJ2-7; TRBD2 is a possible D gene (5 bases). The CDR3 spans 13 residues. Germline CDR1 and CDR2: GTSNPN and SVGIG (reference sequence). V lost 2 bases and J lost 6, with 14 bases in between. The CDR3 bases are TGTGCCTGGAGTCCGCGGACTGTCGGCGAGCAGTACTTC. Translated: CAWSPRTVGEQYF. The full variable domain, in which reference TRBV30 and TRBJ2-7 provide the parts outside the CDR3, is SQTIHQWPATLVQPVGSPLSLECTVEGTSNPNLYWYRQAAGRGLQLLFYSVGIGQISSEVPQNLSASRPQDRQFILSSKKLLLSDSGFYLCAWSPRTVGEQYFGPGTRLTVT.

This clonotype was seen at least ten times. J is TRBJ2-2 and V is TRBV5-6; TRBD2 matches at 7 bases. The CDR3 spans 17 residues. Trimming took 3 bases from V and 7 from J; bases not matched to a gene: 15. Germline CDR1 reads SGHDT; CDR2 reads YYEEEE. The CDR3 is CASSSMAGIAGHGELFF. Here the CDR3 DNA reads TGTGCCAGCAGCTCAATGGCTGGAATAGCGGGTCACGGGGAGCTGTTTTTT.

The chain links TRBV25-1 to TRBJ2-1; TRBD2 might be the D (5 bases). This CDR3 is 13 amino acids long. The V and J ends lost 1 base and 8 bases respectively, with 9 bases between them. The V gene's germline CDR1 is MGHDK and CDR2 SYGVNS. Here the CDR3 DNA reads TGTGCCAGCAGTGAATCCCCGAGGGATGAGCAGTTCTTC. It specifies CASSESPRDEQFF.

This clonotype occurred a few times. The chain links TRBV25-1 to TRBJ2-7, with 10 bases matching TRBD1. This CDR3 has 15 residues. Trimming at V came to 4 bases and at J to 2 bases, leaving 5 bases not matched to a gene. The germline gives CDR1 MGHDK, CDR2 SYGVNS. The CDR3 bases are TGTGCCAGCAGTGGGTCCGGGACAGGGGCCTACGAGCAGTACTTC. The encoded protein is CASSGSGTGAYEQYF.

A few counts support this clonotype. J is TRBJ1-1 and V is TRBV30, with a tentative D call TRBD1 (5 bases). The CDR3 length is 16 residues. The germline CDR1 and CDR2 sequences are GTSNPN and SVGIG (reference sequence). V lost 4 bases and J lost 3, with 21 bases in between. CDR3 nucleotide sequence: TGTGCCTGGAATACCCACCTTCCAGGGAGGGACACTGAAGCTTTCTTT. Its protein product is CAWNTHLPGRDTEAFF. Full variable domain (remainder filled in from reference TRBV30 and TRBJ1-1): SQTIHQWPATLVQPVGSPLSLECTVEGTSNPNLYWYRQAAGRGLQLLFYSVGIGQISSEVPQNLSASRPQDRQFILSSKKLLLSDSGFYLCAWNTHLPGRDTEAFFGQGTRLTVV.

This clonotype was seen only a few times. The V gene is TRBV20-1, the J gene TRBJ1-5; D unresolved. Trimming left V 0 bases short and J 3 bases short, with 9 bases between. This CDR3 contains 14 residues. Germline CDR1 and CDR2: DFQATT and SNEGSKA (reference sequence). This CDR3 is CSARDQENNQPQHF. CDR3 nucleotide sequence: TGCAGTGCTAGAGATCAGGAGAACAATCAGCCCCAGCATTTT.

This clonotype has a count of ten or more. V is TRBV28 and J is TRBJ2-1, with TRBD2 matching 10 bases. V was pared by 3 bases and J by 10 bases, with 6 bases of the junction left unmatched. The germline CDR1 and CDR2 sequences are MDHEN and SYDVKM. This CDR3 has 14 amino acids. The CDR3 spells CASSFSGRAGEQFF. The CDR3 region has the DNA TGTGCCAGCAGTTTCAGCGGGAGGGCCGGGGAGCAGTTCTTC.

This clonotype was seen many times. DNA for the CDR3: TGTGCCAGCAGCTCCTCCTCCTGGGAGCAGTACTTC. Translation: CASSSSSWEQYF. This chain links TRBV11-2 with TRBJ2-7; no firm D call. The CDR3 runs 12 residues. V was trimmed by 4 bases and J by 7 bases, leaving 11 bases between them. Germline CDR1 and CDR2: SGHAT and FQNNGV.

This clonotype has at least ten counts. In DNA, the CDR3 is TGTGCCAGCAGAGAACAGGGGGCAGCGGGAGACGAGCAGTACTTC. This sequence encodes CASREQGAAGDEQYF. The chain couples TRBV28 to TRBJ2-7; D is possibly TRBD1 (9 bases). Germline-derived CDR1 and CDR2 are MDHEN and SYDVKM. V dropped 6 bases and J dropped 5 bases, with 20 bases sitting between them. CDR3 length: 15 amino acids. The whole variable domain, remainder taken from reference TRBV28 and TRBJ2-7, is DVKVTQSSRYLVKRTGEKVFLECVQDMDHENMFWYRQDPGLGLRLIYFSYDVKMKEKGDIPEGYSVSREKKERFSLILESASTNQTSMYLCASREQGAAGDEQYFGPGTRLTVT.

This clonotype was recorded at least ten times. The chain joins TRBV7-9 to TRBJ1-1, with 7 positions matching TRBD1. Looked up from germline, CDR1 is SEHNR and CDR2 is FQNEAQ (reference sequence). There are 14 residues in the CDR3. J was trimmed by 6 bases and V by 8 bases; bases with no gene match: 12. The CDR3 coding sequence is TGTGCCAGCCGCCCTCAGGGGGTGACTGCTGAAGCTTTCTTT. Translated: CASRPQGVTAEAFF.